These 13 T cell receptor beta chains were all obtained from the same sample, sequenced in a study of blood T cells in healthy people across ages (dated by TCRdb to the mid-2010s). The method was 5' RACE. The reads were generated on an Illumina HiSeq 2500. A second PCR of roughly 6 to 11 cycles was run with a J-beta primer mix and a sample-barcoded 5' primer. TCRdb redid the processing of the public reads, applying fastp at Q25 and MiXCR, and retained in-frame beta chains. Rows matching on CDR3 protein sequence are summarized as one entry with the most common DNA and genes. The sample table lists roughly 1,000,000 distinct CDR3 sequences, approximately 26% of them with a count of one. The ten biggest clones cover 0.75% of the sample. These records were also assigned to another study, of T cells of mothers and their children.

Sample: blood. The receptors were sampled from a girl aged 2 to 9 in good health.

This clonotype turned up a few times. V gene TRBV20-1 combines with J gene TRBJ1-1; D gene ambiguous. CDR3 length: 11 residues. Looked up from germline, CDR1 is DFQATT and CDR2 is SNEGSKA (reference sequence). The V and J ends lost 4 bases and 2 bases respectively, with 5 bases between them. Here the CDR3 reads CSATENTEAFF. CDR3 bases: TGCAGTGCTACTGAAAACACTGAAGCTTTCTTT.

In its sample, this clonotype was seen many times. The V call is TRBV29-1, the J call TRBJ2-7; D is perhaps TRBD2 (6 bases). Trimming stripped 4 bases from V and 1 base from J, with 8 bases between. The length of the CDR3 is 12 residues. Germline lookup yields CDR1 SQVTM and CDR2 ANQGSEA. The CDR3 sequence: CSVGGLSYEQYF. The CDR3 nucleotides are TGCAGCGTTGGGGGACTTTCCTACGAGCAGTACTTC.

Ten or more counts support this clonotype. The J gene is TRBJ2-7, the V gene TRBV20-1; D is unresolved. CDR1 DFQATT and CDR2 SNEGSKA come from the germline V gene (reference sequence). The germline V and J ends were trimmed by 0 bases and 2 bases, with 5 bases remaining between them. The CDR3 sequence is 12 residues long. CDR3 in DNA: TGCAGTGCTAGAGATCTGACCTACGAGCAGTACTTC. Translation: CSARDLTYEQYF.

The CDR3 spells CASSNRVEKLFF. The CDR3 DNA follows: TGTGCCAGCAGTAACAGGGTTGAAAAACTGTTTTTT. V gene TRBV28 combines with J gene TRBJ1-4; D is perhaps TRBD1 (6 bases). V dropped 5 bases and J dropped 7 bases, with 8 bases sitting between them. Germline lookup yields CDR1 MDHEN and CDR2 SYDVKM. CDR3 size: 12 residues.

This chain connects TRBV7-9 to TRBJ2-7; tentatively, D is TRBD1 or TRBD2 (6 bases each). With 2 bases removed from V and 6 bases from J, the gap between germline ends came to 8 bases. CDR1 SEHNR and CDR2 FQNEAQ come from the germline V gene (reference sequence). This CDR3 comprises 12 residues. The DNA for the CDR3 is TGTGCCAGCAGCTTAAGGGGGGCCGAGCAGTACTTC. Protein product: CASSLRGAEQYF.

The CDR3 region is CSASSWEQHGYTF. The CDR3 DNA sequence: TGCAGTGCTAGCAGTTGGGAACAGCATGGCTACACCTTC. The chain employs TRBV20-1 and TRBJ1-2; D is unclear. The germline V and J ends were trimmed by 3 bases and 6 bases, with 14 bases remaining between them. The CDR3 consists of 13 residues. In germline, CDR1 is DFQATT, CDR2 SNEGSKA (reference sequence).

This clonotype was observed a handful of times. The rearrangement uses TRBV5-1 and TRBJ1-2; D is uncertain. Germline V gene lookup returns CDR1 SGHRS and CDR2 YFSETQ. Between the trimmed V and J ends, which lost 4 bases and 5 bases, there was a span of 12 bases. There are 13 residues in the CDR3. In DNA, the CDR3 is TGCGCCAGCAGCGGCAGCCTCCATTATGGCTACACCTTC. Its translation is CASSGSLHYGYTF.

V gene TRBV7-9 combines with J gene TRBJ2-1, with 7 nucleotides matching TRBD2. CDR1 and CDR2 (germline): SEHNR, FQNEAQ (reference sequence). Trimming cost V 5 bases and J 0 bases; bases outside gene matches: 10. The CDR3 runs to 17 residues. As DNA, the CDR3 is TGTGCCAGCAGCACCCCGACTAGCCTAAGCTCCTACAATGAGCAGTTCTTC. Residues: CASSTPTSLSSYNEQFF.

The chain recombines TRBV9 with TRBJ2-1, with 8 bases identical to TRBD2. Per the germline V gene, CDR1 is SGDLS and CDR2 is YYNGEE. Losses at the gene ends were 4 bases for V and 4 bases for J; bases not matched to a gene: 7. This CDR3 has 15 amino acids. In nucleotides, the CDR3 is TGTGCCAGCAGCTCCGGGGGGGCCGGGTACAATGAGCAGTTCTTC. Protein: CASSSGGAGYNEQFF.

This clonotype was picked up a small number of times. CDR3 sequence reads: CASSQMTGLAGHTGELFF. In DNA, the CDR3 is TGCGCCAGCAGCCAAATGACGGGACTAGCGGGCCACACCGGGGAGCTGTTTTTT. The genes are TRBV4-1 and TRBJ2-2; 12 positions match TRBD2. Trimming removed 2 bases from V and 3 bases from J; junction bases left unmatched: 7. Germline CDR1 and CDR2: MGHRA and YSYEKL. This CDR3 contains 18 residues.

Note on this clonotype: Just one base apart from a much larger clone, this may be a read error. The chain links TRBV2 to TRBJ1-4; D call uncertain. The CDR3 is made up of 16 amino acids. Deletions cut 8 bases from V and 8 bases from J, with 24 bases between. Germline CDR1 SNHLY, CDR2 FYNNEI. CDR3 protein: CASGVNSPRVGEKLFF. CDR3 bases: TGTGCCAGCGGTGTGAACAGTCCGCGTGTAGGAGAAAAACTGTTTTTT.

This chain links TRBV29-1 with TRBJ1-2; D not certain. V was shortened by 8 bases and J by 2 bases, with 18 bases between the two germline ends. From germline, CDR1 is SQVTM and CDR2 ANQGSEA. CDR3 length: 14 amino acids. The CDR3 sequence: CSIPSPNVNYGYTF. In DNA, the CDR3 is TGCAGCATCCCATCGCCCAACGTCAACTATGGCTACACCTTC.

The chain couples TRBV7-9 to TRBJ2-7; a possible D gene is TRBD1 (5 bases). CDR1 is SEHNR, CDR2 FQNEAQ, per germline (reference sequence). V gave up 6 bases and J gave up 8 bases, with 20 bases separating them. This CDR3 region has 14 residues. CDR3: CASSLSVSSGQQYF. The CDR3 DNA reads as TGTGCCAGCAGTTTAAGCGTTTCTTCAGGGCAGCAGTACTTC.